These 23 T cell receptor beta chains originate from one sample sequenced in a study of control samples from healthy donors and cancer patients. The table came from immunoSEQ multiplex PCR; TCRdb's copy has only in-frame clones and leaves some out. Here the sample spans 90,000 to 100,000 clones, about 88% being singletons. Material for sequencing was blood. The receptors were sampled from a woman between 65 and 79 years old in good health.

By sample fraction, this clone is medium-sized. The chain recombines TRBV4-1 with TRBJ1-3; no clear D gene. Germline CDR1 and CDR2: MGHRA and YSYEKL. The length of the CDR3 is 15 residues. The V gene lost 1 base and the J gene lost 2 bases, with 9 bases spanning the gap. The CDR3 DNA sequence: TGCGCCAGCAGCCAAGTGGCCGGGGCTGGAAACACCATATATTTT. Amino acids: CASSQVAGAGNTIYF.

V is TRBV29-1 and J is TRBJ2-5; the match to TRBD2 covers 8 bases. Germline V gene lookup returns CDR1 SQVTM and CDR2 ANQGSEA. The CDR3 is made up of 13 amino acids. J was trimmed by 5 bases and V by 6 bases; bases with no gene match: 8. The CDR3: CSVTGASGETQYF. For the CDR3, the DNA is TGCAGCGTCACCGGGGCTAGCGGGGAGACCCAGTACTTC.

The chain joins TRBV27 to TRBJ2-5; TRBD1 agrees at 10 bases. The CDR3 spans 16 residues. V was pared by 7 bases and J by 4 bases, with 12 bases of the junction left unmatched. Germline CDR1 is MNHEY and CDR2 is SMNVEV (reference sequence). CDR3 bases: TGTGCCAGCACTTCACCGGGACAGGGGCTCCGAGAGACCCAGTACTTC. It yields the protein CASTSPGQGLRETQYF.

This clone was observed a single time. The CDR3 reads CATEPDRGIGYTF. In DNA form, the CDR3 reads TGTGCCACCGAGCCGGACCGTGGCATTGGCTACACCTTC. The gene calls are TRBV7-9 and TRBJ1-2; no clear D. Deletions cut 10 bases from V and 7 bases from J, with 19 bases between. The CDR3 spans 13 residues. The germline V gene has CDR1 SEHNR and CDR2 FQNEAQ (reference sequence). Full variable domain (outside the CDR3, taken from reference TRBV7-9 and TRBJ1-2): DTGVSQNPRHKITKRGQNVTFRCDPISEHNRLYWYRQTLGQGPEFLTYFQNEAQLEKSRLLSDRFSAERPKGSFSTLEIQRTEQGDSAMYLCATEPDRGIGYTFGSGTRLTVV.

The gene calls are TRBV5-1 and TRBJ1-4; tentative D call: TRBD1 (6 bases). The germline V gene has CDR1 SGHRS and CDR2 YFSETQ. Trimming cost V 0 bases and J 7 bases, with 13 bases left between them. This CDR3 has 15 amino acids. CDR3 sequence reads: CASSLESTGTEKLFF. Here the CDR3 DNA reads TGCGCCAGCAGCTTGGAGTCCACAGGGACTGAAAAACTGTTTTTT.

This chain links TRBV2 with TRBJ1-5; D remains unclear. From germline, CDR1 is SNHLY and CDR2 FYNNEI. CDR3 length: 15 residues. The V gene lost 1 base and the J gene lost 0 bases, with 7 bases spanning the gap. This chain's CDR3 is CASSEERLSNQPQHF. CDR3 coding DNA: TGTGCCAGCAGTGAAGAAAGACTTAGCAATCAGCCCCAGCATTTT.

The CDR3 spells CASSFGQTYEQYF. DNA of the CDR3: TGTGCCAGCAGCTTTGGACAGACCTACGAGCAGTACTTC. V gene TRBV7-8 combines with J gene TRBJ2-7; perhaps TRBD1 as D (6 bases). This CDR3 comprises 13 residues. Germline-derived CDR1 and CDR2 are SGHVS and FQNEAQ. Deletions cut 3 bases from V and 2 bases from J, with 8 bases between.

This chain links TRBV2 with TRBJ1-2; unclear D gene. The V gene lost 0 bases and the J gene lost 6 bases, with 11 bases spanning the gap. The CDR3 runs 14 residues. The germline V gene has CDR1 SNHLY and CDR2 FYNNEI. The CDR3 protein is CASSEALTLHGYTF. CDR3 DNA: TGTGCCAGCAGTGAAGCGCTAACATTGCATGGCTACACCTTC.

This clone was counted only a few times. The chain recombines TRBV5-1 with TRBJ1-3; D perhaps matches TRBD1 (6 bases). The CDR3 has 14 amino acids. Deletions cut 4 bases from V and 0 bases from J, with 8 bases between. Germline CDR1 and CDR2: SGHRS and YFSETQ. The CDR3 spells CASSDRNSGNTIYF. The CDR3 DNA reads as TGCGCCAGCAGCGACAGGAACTCTGGAAACACCATATATTTT. The full variable domain, with the rest looked up from reference TRBV5-1 and TRBJ1-3, is KAGVTQTPRYLIKTRGQQVTLSCSPISGHRSVSWYQQTPGQGLQFLFEYFSETQRNKGNFPGRFSGRQFSNSRSEMNVSTLELGDSALYLCASSDRNSGNTIYFGEGSWLTVV.

This chain uses TRBV2 with TRBJ1-2; maybe TRBD1 (5 bases). Trimming removed 8 bases from V and 5 bases from J, with 21 bases in between. This CDR3 is 15 amino acids long. Germline CDR1 and CDR2: SNHLY and FYNNEI. The CDR3 nucleotides read TGTGCCAGCTGTAGGATCCGCTCGGGGGTTTATGGCTACACCTTC. This encodes CASCRIRSGVYGYTF.

This chain links TRBV5-1 with TRBJ2-7; 9 positions agree with TRBD2. Germline-derived CDR1 and CDR2 are SGHRS and YFSETQ. V lost 4 bases, J lost 0 bases, and 2 bases stayed unmatched. The CDR3 length is 14 residues. The CDR3 sequence is CASSPSGTSYEQYF. The CDR3 nucleotides are TGCGCCAGCAGCCCTAGCGGGACCTCCTACGAGCAGTACTTC.

The chain is built from TRBV5-4 and TRBJ2-3; maybe TRBD2 (6 bases). Germline loops: CDR1 SGHNT, CDR2 YYREEE (reference sequence). The CDR3 runs to 13 residues. Trimming removed 2 bases from V and 5 bases from J, with 9 bases in between. The CDR3 region has the DNA TGTGCCAGCAGCTTCAAAGCGGGAGATACGCAGTATTTT. As protein: CASSFKAGDTQYF.

V usage is TRBV2 and J usage is TRBJ1-1; maybe TRBD1 (6 bases). This CDR3 has 15 amino acids. Germline CDR1 is SNHLY and CDR2 is FYNNEI. The V end was cut by 1 base, the J end by 7 bases, with 16 bases between. CDR3 DNA: TGTGCCAGCAGTGAAGGGGTTCTGGGGGGCGGTGAAGCTTTCTTT. Protein product: CASSEGVLGGGEAFF.

As to this clone: At the DNA level, this CDR3 is encoded by other sequences in the same sample as well. The V and J genes are TRBV7-9 and TRBJ1-1; no clear D gene. With 5 bases removed from V and 5 bases from J, the gap between germline ends came to 9 bases. The CDR3 has 12 amino acids. Germline V gives CDR1 SEHNR, CDR2 FQNEAQ (reference sequence). CDR3 in DNA: TGTGCCAGCAGCCCCCAAAGGACTGAAGCTTTCTTT. Its translation is CASSPQRTEAFF.

CDR3 sequence: CAWSERDRAYNQPQHF. DNA of the CDR3: TGTGCCTGGAGTGAACGGGACAGGGCCTACAATCAGCCCCAGCATTTT. The chain carries TRBV30 and TRBJ1-5; TRBD1 agrees at 9 bases. Losses at the gene ends were 1 base for V and 3 bases for J; bases not matched to a gene: 7. The CDR3 length is 16 residues. From germline, CDR1 is GTSNPN and CDR2 SVGIG (reference sequence).

This clone was detected once. This chain links TRBV5-1 with TRBJ2-1; a weak D match, TRBD1 (6 bases). The CDR3 spans 15 residues. V gave up 0 bases and J gave up 10 bases, with 17 bases separating them. Germline values: CDR1 SGHRS, CDR2 YFSETQ. CDR3 nucleotide sequence: TGCGCCAGCAGCTTGGAGGGGGTGGGGCGCCTCGAGCAGTTCTTC. It translates to CASSLEGVGRLEQFF.

The chain couples TRBV7-9 to TRBJ2-3; D gene unclear. With 4 bases removed from V and 0 bases from J, the gap between germline ends came to 5 bases. This CDR3 region has 13 residues. The germline V gene has CDR1 SEHNR and CDR2 FQNEAQ (reference sequence). The CDR3 DNA sequence: TGTGCCAGCAGCTCAGGTAGCACAGATACGCAGTATTTT. Its translation is CASSSGSTDTQYF. Based on the CDR3 plus reference TRBV7-9 and TRBJ2-3, the full variable domain is DTGVSQNPRHKITKRGQNVTFRCDPISEHNRLYWYRQTLGQGPEFLTYFQNEAQLEKSRLLSDRFSAERPKGSFSTLEIQRTEQGDSAMYLCASSSGSTDTQYFGPGTRLTVL.

The CDR3 DNA sequence: TGTGCCAGCAGCTTCCAGGGGGCGCAGGAGACCCAGTACTTC. This sequence encodes CASSFQGAQETQYF. This sequence joins TRBV7-9 and TRBJ2-5; 8 nucleotides agree with TRBD1. J gave up 5 bases and V 3 bases, and 5 bases lay outside the gene matches. The CDR3 covers 14 residues. Germline CDR1 is SEHNR and CDR2 is FQNEAQ (reference sequence). Combining the CDR3 with reference TRBV7-9 and TRBJ2-5 gives the whole variable domain DTGVSQNPRHKITKRGQNVTFRCDPISEHNRLYWYRQTLGQGPEFLTYFQNEAQLEKSRLLSDRFSAERPKGSFSTLEIQRTEQGDSAMYLCASSFQGAQETQYFGPGTRLLVL.

The chain carries TRBV5-4 and TRBJ2-7, with unresolved D. Germline loops: CDR1 SGHNT, CDR2 YYREEE (reference sequence). The V end was cut by 4 bases, the J end by 0 bases, with 8 bases between. The CDR3 is made up of 13 amino acids. CDR3 in DNA: TGTGCCAGCAGCGGACGGAGCTCCTACGAGCAGTACTTC. It encodes CASSGRSSYEQYF.

The chain joins TRBV27 to TRBJ2-2; perhaps TRBD1 as D (5 bases). Germline CDR1 MNHEY, CDR2 SMNVEV (reference sequence). Trimming left V 3 bases short and J 6 bases short, with 5 bases between. The CDR3 consists of 12 residues. CDR3 sequence (DNA): TGTGCCAGCAGTTTCAGGGCCGGGGAGCTGTTTTTT. This gives the protein CASSFRAGELFF.

The V call is TRBV5-1, the J call TRBJ1-5, with D uncertain. The length of the CDR3 is 13 residues. CDR1 and CDR2 (germline): SGHRS, YFSETQ. V was trimmed by 5 bases and J by 0 bases, leaving 6 bases between them. The CDR3 bases are TGCGCCAGCAGGGTAGGTAGCAATCAGCCCCAGCATTTT. This codes for CASRVGSNQPQHF.

The chain carries TRBV19 and TRBJ1-5; the match to TRBD1 covers 8 bases. CDR3 length: 14 amino acids. In germline, CDR1 is LNHDA, CDR2 SQIVND (reference sequence). V gave up 5 bases and J gave up 6 bases; unmatched junction bases: 6. In DNA, the CDR3 is TGTGCCAGTAGTTCTCAGGGGGCTGGTCAGCCCCAGCATTTT. Translated: CASSSQGAGQPQHF.

The J gene is TRBJ2-7, the V gene TRBV28; no reliable D call. This CDR3 comprises 12 residues. CDR1 is MDHEN and CDR2 is SYDVKM in the germline V gene. With 6 bases removed from V and 0 bases from J, the gap between germline ends came to 6 bases. The CDR3 DNA reads TGTGCCAGCAGGGACGTCTCCTACGAGCAGTACTTC. Translation: CASRDVSYEQYF. Supplemented by reference TRBV28 and TRBJ2-7, the full variable domain reads DVKVTQSSRYLVKRTGEKVFLECVQDMDHENMFWYRQDPGLGLRLIYFSYDVKMKEKGDIPEGYSVSREKKERFSLILESASTNQTSMYLCASRDVSYEQYFGPGTRLTVT.